This passage covers 15 T cell receptor beta chains from one sample sequenced in a study of regulatory T cells in long-lasting Graves disease. Specified time point: newly diagnosed GD, antithyroid drugs for less than 3 months. RNA from PBMCs was the source of the TCR library. Researchers made TCR beta libraries by using iRepertoire HTBI primers and running Arm-PCR on CDR3 regions. TCRdb processed the multiplex PCR reads anew with MiXCR; each CDR3 protein has one entry. Of 500,000 or so distinct CDR3 sequences listed, around 15% are singletons. Another study also made use of these data, one on T cells in Graves' hyperthyroidism and ophthalmopathy.

Sequenced here: peripheral blood mononuclear cells (PBMCs), sampled at new diagnosis, from a patient treated with antithyroid drugs. Every receptor here comes from a woman aged 40-65 years with Graves disease.

This clonotype came up many times. V is TRBV12-3 or TRBV12-4 and J is TRBJ2-1; D is possibly TRBD2 (6 bases). V shed 8 bases and J shed 0 bases, with 14 bases lying between them. CDR3 length: 15 amino acids. The CDR3 here is CASWSGGTSYNEQFF. In DNA form, the CDR3 reads TGTGCCAGCTGGTCAGGCGGGACCTCCTACAATGAGCAGTTCTTC.

The V and J genes are TRBV11-3 and TRBJ2-1; the match to TRBD1 covers 7 bases. The V gene end was trimmed by 7 bases and the J gene end by 8 bases; junction bases not matched to a gene: 14. This CDR3 has 15 amino acids. The germline gives CDR1 SGHNT, CDR2 YENEEA. CDR3 bases: TGTGCCAGCACCCCAGAAAGGGACAGTTTGGATGAGCAGTTCTTC. Translating gives CASTPERDSLDEQFF.

The table lists this clonotype with a few counts. The V call is TRBV6-2 or TRBV6-3, the J call TRBJ1-5; no definite D call. V lost 0 bases and J lost 4, with 7 bases in between. This CDR3 has 14 residues. Germline V gene sequence: CDR1 MNHEY, CDR2 SVGEGT. In DNA form, the CDR3 reads TGTGCCAGCAGTTACTCGCGGATTAATCAGCCCCAGCATTTT. Translated: CASSYSRINQPQHF.

In this sample, this clonotype turned up many times. The chain combines TRBV9 with TRBJ1-3; D unclear. Germline loops: CDR1 SGDLS, CDR2 YYNGEE. Trimming removed 3 bases from V and 0 bases from J, with 10 bases in between. CDR3 size: 15 residues. The CDR3: CASSERPFSGNTIYF. In DNA form, the CDR3 reads TGTGCCAGCAGCGAAAGGCCCTTCTCTGGAAACACCATATATTTT.

This clonotype was observed at least ten times. The V and J genes are TRBV30 and TRBJ1-1; weak D call: TRBD1 (5 bases). Trimming removed 1 base at V and 4 bases at J, with 13 bases between. The CDR3 sequence is 14 residues long. The V gene's germline CDR1 is GTSNPN and CDR2 SVGIG (reference sequence). Written as DNA, the CDR3 is TGTGCCTGGAGTGACCCTTGGAGGGGCACTGAAGCTTTCTTT. It specifies CAWSDPWRGTEAFF.

This clonotype was detected many times. The gene calls are TRBV29-1 and TRBJ2-1, with 9 positions matching TRBD1. The CDR3 extends over 17 amino acids. Per germline, CDR1 SQVTM and CDR2 ANQGSEA. V shed 2 bases and J 2 bases; nucleotides not matched to a gene: 10. The CDR3 protein is CSVESRGTGYPYNEQFF. CDR3 DNA: TGCAGCGTTGAAAGCAGAGGGACAGGGTACCCCTACAATGAGCAGTTCTTC.

Notes on this clonotype: Given a far larger clone just one base away, this is likely a sequencing read error. The chain employs TRBV2 and TRBJ2-5; no firm D call. Germline CDR1 and CDR2: SNHLY and FYNNEI. V shed 6 bases and J shed 6 bases, with 14 bases lying between them. The length of the CDR3 is 13 residues. For the CDR3, the DNA is TGTGCCAGCAGCTCACTTGCGAGAAAGACCCAGTACTTC. Its translation: CASSSLARKTQYF. The variable domain in full, with the rest retrieved from reference TRBV2 and TRBJ2-5, is EPEVTQTPSHQVTQMGQEVILRCVPISNHLYFYWYRQILGQKVEFLVSFYNNEISEKSEIFDDQFSVERPDGSNFTLKIRSTKLEDSAMYFCASSSLARKTQYFGPGTRLLVL.

This clonotype was counted ten times or more. The gene calls are TRBV2 and TRBJ1-1; D is uncertain. Germline assignment: CDR1 SNHLY and CDR2 FYNNEI. The CDR3 contains 15 residues. The germline V and J ends were trimmed by 1 base and 3 bases, with 12 bases remaining between them. The CDR3 DNA reads as TGTGCCAGCAGTGAAGGTACCGGTTGGGACACTGAAGCTTTCTTT. It translates to CASSEGTGWDTEAFF.

This clonotype was seen ten or more times. The gene calls are TRBV2 and TRBJ1-1, with D possibly TRBD1 on 6 matching bases. The germline CDR1 and CDR2 sequences are SNHLY and FYNNEI. This CDR3 region has 15 residues. V lost 5 bases, J lost 5 bases, and 18 bases lay in between. CDR3 loop: CASSSDRPYGTEAFF. CDR3 in DNA: TGTGCCAGCAGTTCCGACAGGCCATATGGGACTGAAGCTTTCTTT.

This clonotype was picked up a small number of times. V usage is TRBV7-9 and J usage is TRBJ2-4; 7 bases map to TRBD1. This CDR3 has 14 amino acids. In germline, CDR1 is SEHNR, CDR2 FQNEAQ (reference sequence). With 5 bases clipped from V and 3 bases from J, the junction kept 4 bases outside the gene matches. The CDR3 spells CASSARDSKNIQYF. The DNA for the CDR3 is TGTGCCAGCAGCGCCCGGGACAGCAAAAACATTCAGTACTTC.

The CDR3 DNA reads TGTGCCACCAGTGATTTGAATGAGCAGTTCTTC. Amino acid sequence: CATSDLNEQFF. The rearrangement joins TRBV24-1 to TRBJ2-1; D gene ambiguous. The CDR3 runs 11 residues. Between the trimmed V and J ends, which lost 0 bases and 7 bases, there was a span of 0 bases. CDR1 and CDR2 from the germline V gene are KGHDR and SFDVKD.

This clonotype has ten or more counts. The chain links TRBV18 to TRBJ2-5; no firm D call. The CDR3 length is 12 residues. Trimming left V 1 base short and J 5 bases short, with 5 bases between. CDR1 and CDR2 (germline): KGHSH, LQKENI. DNA for the CDR3: TGTGCCAGCTCACCACTGACGGAGACCCAGTACTTC. Protein: CASSPLTETQYF.

This clonotype occurred many times. The chain couples TRBV2 to TRBJ1-2; D is unclear. The V and J ends lost 6 bases and 4 bases respectively, with 15 bases between them. The CDR3 is 14 amino acids. Germline-derived CDR1 and CDR2 are SNHLY and FYNNEI. The CDR3 protein is CASSPPTPSYGYTF. Written as DNA, the CDR3 is TGTGCCAGCAGCCCACCGACCCCTTCCTATGGCTACACCTTC. The whole variable domain, remainder taken from reference TRBV2 and TRBJ1-2, is EPEVTQTPSHQVTQMGQEVILRCVPISNHLYFYWYRQILGQKVEFLVSFYNNEISEKSEIFDDQFSVERPDGSNFTLKIRSTKLEDSAMYFCASSPPTPSYGYTFGSGTRLTVV.

This clonotype was seen many times. V usage is TRBV2 and J usage is TRBJ1-5, with D tentatively TRBD1 (6 bases). The CDR3 contains 13 residues. The germline V and J ends were trimmed by 7 bases and 4 bases, with 11 bases remaining between them. Germline CDR1 SNHLY, CDR2 FYNNEI. The CDR3 coding sequence is TGTGCCAGCATGAGGGACACAAATCAGCCCCAGCATTTT. It codes for CASMRDTNQPQHF.

This clonotype appeared many times. This chain joins TRBV7-9 and TRBJ2-5; tentative D call: TRBD2 (7 bases). The CDR3 is 15 amino acids. Trimming removed 2 bases from V and 4 bases from J, with 14 bases in between. Germline V CDR1 and CDR2: SEHNR, FQNEAQ (reference sequence). Written as DNA, the CDR3 is TGTGCCAGCAGCTTACCCCGGGGGGCGGGAGAGACCCAGTACTTC. Its translation is CASSLPRGAGETQYF.